Below, 29 T cell receptor beta chains from the same sample are listed, as sequenced in a study of cytomegalovirus exposure and HLA in healthy donors. Clones were read by immunoSEQ multiplex PCR, and TCRdb kept only the in-frame ones, dropping some. Counted here are about 160,000 clones, about 90% occurring once; the ten biggest clones make up 3% to 3.5%. Sequenced input: PBMCs. These receptors came from a woman under 30 in good health and CMV-seropositive.

V usage is TRBV5-4 and J usage is TRBJ2-7; TRBD2 agrees at 14 bases. Germline V CDR1 and CDR2: SGHNT, YYREEE (reference sequence). CDR3 length: 16 amino acids. The V gene end was trimmed by 3 bases and the J gene end by 2 bases; junction bases not matched to a gene: 4. In DNA, the CDR3 is TGTGCCAGCAGCTCCCCGACTAGCGGGAGGGCCTACGAGCAGTACTTC. Encoded protein: CASSSPTSGRAYEQYF.

This rearrangement joins TRBV30 to TRBJ1-3; D uncertain. V lost 0 bases and J 0 bases, leaving 21 bases between the germline ends. Germline values: CDR1 GTSNPN, CDR2 SVGIG (reference sequence). This CDR3 spans 19 amino acids. Written as DNA, the CDR3 is TGTGCCTGGAGTGTACCGGTCCCCCAACCAACGAGCTCTGGAAACACCATATATTTT. It is translated as CAWSVPVPQPTSSGNTIYF.

The rearrangement joins TRBV19 to TRBJ1-1, with D perhaps TRBD1 (6 bases). V lost 3 bases and J 5 bases, leaving 13 bases between the germline ends. CDR1 LNHDA and CDR2 SQIVND come from the germline V gene (reference sequence). This CDR3 spans 14 amino acids. The CDR3 reads CASSMVNQGTEAFF. The CDR3 coding sequence is TGTGCCAGTAGTATGGTTAACCAGGGGACTGAAGCTTTCTTT.

The V and J genes are TRBV5-4 and TRBJ2-7, with D tentatively TRBD1 (6 bases). Germline assignment: CDR1 SGHNT and CDR2 YYREEE (reference sequence). The ends were cut back, 0 bases at V and 0 bases at J, with 10 bases in the middle. The CDR3 sequence is 15 residues long. CDR3 amino acids: CASSLGRGSSYEQYF. CDR3 coding DNA: TGTGCCAGCAGCTTGGGCAGGGGCAGCTCCTACGAGCAGTACTTC.

This chain joins TRBV9 and TRBJ2-7, with 10 bases fitting TRBD2. V lost 0 bases to trimming and J lost 7 bases; unmatched junction nucleotides: 10. This CDR3 is built from 16 residues. Germline CDR1 and CDR2: SGDLS and YYNGEE. CDR3 amino acids: CASSVVPGLAIEEQYF. The CDR3 coding sequence is TGTGCCAGCAGCGTAGTTCCGGGACTAGCGATTGAGGAGCAGTACTTC.

The CDR3 sequence: CASSGEGRNYGYTF. Here the CDR3 DNA reads TGTGCCAGCAGTGGGGAGGGCCGGAACTATGGCTACACCTTC. V is TRBV6-1 and J is TRBJ1-2; D remains ambiguous. CDR3 length: 14 amino acids. Trimming left V 4 bases short and J 2 bases short, with 11 bases between. Germline values: CDR1 MNHNS, CDR2 SASEGT.

The CDR3 region is CASSSLMRANTGELFF. In DNA, the CDR3 is TGTGCCAGCAGCTCTCTGATGAGGGCGAACACCGGGGAGCTGTTTTTT. The V and J genes are TRBV7-9 and TRBJ2-2, with D possibly TRBD2 on 5 matching bases. V lost 4 bases to trimming and J lost 0 bases, with 12 bases between them. CDR1 and CDR2 from the germline V gene are SEHNR and FQNEAQ (reference sequence). CDR3 length: 16 residues.

The chain uses TRBV7-9 and TRBJ1-2; D possibly corresponds to TRBD1 (6 bases). Germline CDR1 and CDR2: SEHNR and FQNEAQ (reference sequence). V was clipped by 5 bases and J by 4 bases, with 20 bases between them. The CDR3 has 16 residues. The CDR3 DNA reads as TGTGCCAGCAGCCCCGGAGGGGGGGGCAACGGCTATGGCTACACCTTC. Translating it yields CASSPGGGGNGYGYTF.

This clone came up many times. V gene TRBV5-4 combines with J gene TRBJ2-3, with 10 bases identical to TRBD2. V shed 2 bases, J shed 4 bases, and the junction held 7 bases outside the gene matches. The CDR3 loop spans 16 amino acids. CDR1 and CDR2 (germline): SGHNT, YYREEE (reference sequence). The CDR3 nucleotides read TGTGCCAGCAGCTTAACTAGCGGGACGGGGGCAGATACGCAGTATTTT. This encodes CASSLTSGTGADTQYF. Full variable domain (missing parts from reference TRBV5-4 and TRBJ2-3): ETGVTQSPTHLIKTRGQQVTLRCSSQSGHNTVSWYQQALGQGPQFIFQYYREEENGRGNFPPRFSGLQFPNYSSELNVNALELDDSALYLCASSLTSGTGADTQYFGPGTRLTVL.

The V call is TRBV14, the J call TRBJ1-2; D may be TRBD1 (5 bases). Deletions cut 1 base from V and 5 bases from J, with 11 bases between. Germline CDR1 is SGHDN and CDR2 is FVKESK. This CDR3 region has 14 residues. The CDR3 sequence: CASSQAYGGYGYTF. In DNA form, the CDR3 reads TGTGCCAGCAGCCAAGCATACGGGGGATATGGCTACACCTTC.

This clone has only one observation. The chain has TRBV4-1 and TRBJ1-3, with 10 bases aligning to TRBD1. The length of the CDR3 is 17 residues. CDR1 is MGHRA and CDR2 is YSYEKL in the germline V gene. V was clipped by 3 bases and J by 4 bases; unmatched bases: 9. DNA for the CDR3: TGCGCCAGCAGCCAGCCCGGACAGGGGGTGAAAGGAAACACCATATATTTT. Protein: CASSQPGQGVKGNTIYF.

CDR3 region: CASSPGQLIQETQYF. DNA of the CDR3: TGTGCCAGCTCCCCGGGACAACTCATCCAAGAGACCCAGTACTTC. The chain uses TRBV18 and TRBJ2-5; weak D call: TRBD1 (6 bases). The germline CDR1 and CDR2 sequences are KGHSH and LQKENI. The ends were cut back, 6 bases at V and 1 base at J, with 15 bases in the middle. This CDR3 region has 15 residues.

V gene TRBV5-4 combines with J gene TRBJ2-1; 10 nucleotides agree with TRBD2. The V gene's germline CDR1 is SGHNT and CDR2 YYREEE (reference sequence). The junction had 6 bases not matched to a gene; V was cut back by 0 bases and J by 6 bases. The CDR3 has 16 residues. As DNA, the CDR3 is TGTGCCAGCAGCTTGGAGGCTAGCGGGAGATCCAATGAGCAGTTCTTC. Its translation is CASSLEASGRSNEQFF.

The chain is built from TRBV30 and TRBJ1-1, with D possibly being TRBD1 (6 bases). The CDR3 runs to 13 residues. Germline loops: CDR1 GTSNPN, CDR2 SVGIG (reference sequence). V shed 8 bases and J shed 1 base, with 14 bases lying between them. CDR3: CAGQGFRNTEAFF. The CDR3 DNA is TGTGCCGGGCAGGGGTTTAGGAACACTGAAGCTTTCTTT.

This clone has only a few counts. This chain links TRBV10-3 with TRBJ2-1; TRBD1 aligns across 8 bases. Germline CDR1 reads ENHRY; CDR2 reads SYGVKD. The CDR3 covers 18 residues. V was clipped by 0 bases and J by 2 bases; unmatched bases: 9. The CDR3 here is CAISESMGRQGTYNEQFF. For the CDR3, the DNA is TGTGCCATCAGTGAGTCGATGGGAAGACAGGGGACCTACAATGAGCAGTTCTTC.

The V gene is TRBV15, the J gene TRBJ2-1, with D possibly TRBD2 on 6 matching bases. V dropped 7 bases and J dropped 10 bases, with 23 bases sitting between them. CDR1 LNHNV and CDR2 YYDKDF come from the germline V gene (reference sequence). This CDR3 has 15 residues. Here the CDR3 reads CATTLNPGGDREQFF. CDR3 bases: TGTGCCACCACTCTCAACCCTGGCGGGGACCGGGAGCAGTTCTTC.

The chain carries TRBV5-4 and TRBJ2-7; D gene ambiguous. The CDR3 runs 13 residues. V shed 4 bases and J shed 0 bases, with 8 bases lying between them. Germline V gives CDR1 SGHNT, CDR2 YYREEE (reference sequence). The CDR3 sequence is CASSQYTSYEQYF. CDR3 DNA: TGTGCCAGCAGCCAATACACCTCCTACGAGCAGTACTTC.

The chain is built from TRBV4-2 and TRBJ2-7; 13 bases map to TRBD2. Germline assignment: CDR1 LGHNA and CDR2 YNFKEQ. There are 17 residues in the CDR3. The trim removed 1 base at V and 6 bases at J, leaving 9 bases unmatched. The CDR3 sequence is CASSQVSPTSGRAEQYF. DNA of the CDR3: TGTGCCAGCAGCCAAGTGAGCCCTACTAGCGGGAGGGCCGAGCAGTACTTC.

The V call is TRBV4-1, the J call TRBJ1-1; D might be TRBD1 (5 bases). Germline V gene sequence: CDR1 MGHRA, CDR2 YSYEKL. The CDR3 is 14 residues long. The V end was cut by 2 bases, the J end by 5 bases, with 12 bases between. This CDR3 is CASSQLRTYTEAFF. CDR3 sequence (DNA): TGCGCCAGCAGCCAACTTCGGACATATACTGAAGCTTTCTTT.

The V and J genes are TRBV4-3 and TRBJ2-2; D is perhaps TRBD1 (5 bases). The CDR3 spans 16 residues. Per the germline V gene, CDR1 is LGHNA and CDR2 is YSLEER. V gave up 0 bases and J gave up 7 bases, with 15 bases separating them. In DNA form, the CDR3 reads TGCGCCAGCAGCCAAGATATGCCAGGGAACGGCGGGGAGCTGTTTTTT. It specifies CASSQDMPGNGGELFF.

The CDR3 region is CASSRTSGAPEYNEQFF. DNA for the CDR3: TGTGCCAGCTCCCGGACTAGCGGGGCACCGGAGTACAATGAGCAGTTCTTC. The rearrangement links TRBV18 to TRBJ2-1; 12 positions match TRBD2. The germline CDR1 and CDR2 sequences are KGHSH and LQKENI. This CDR3 is built from 17 residues. The J segment lost 4 bases and the V segment lost 6 bases, leaving 10 bases of the junction unmatched.

On this clone: The sample holds other DNA sequences that translate to the same CDR3. Here the CDR3 reads CASSQDSGSSYNEQFF. CDR3 DNA sequence: TGTGCCAGCAGCCAAGACTCGGGGAGCTCCTACAATGAGCAGTTCTTC. The chain joins TRBV4-2 to TRBJ2-1, with D possibly matching TRBD2 (5 bases). The CDR3 covers 16 residues. Trimming removed 0 bases from V and 0 bases from J, with 9 bases in between. CDR1 is LGHNA, CDR2 YNFKEQ, per germline.

The CDR3, as DNA: TGTGCCAGCACCTCGGGGGGCGCGAATCAGCCCCAGCATTTT. It codes for CASTSGGANQPQHF. The V call is TRBV6-6, the J call TRBJ1-5, with D tentatively TRBD1 (6 bases). The CDR3 spans 14 residues. V shed 7 bases and J shed 4 bases, with 14 bases lying between them. The germline CDR1 and CDR2 sequences are MNHNY and SVGAGI (reference sequence).

The chain is built from TRBV28 and TRBJ2-1, with 10 bases identical to TRBD2. CDR3 length: 17 residues. Germline V gene sequence: CDR1 MDHEN, CDR2 SYDVKM. Trimming took 5 bases from V and 0 from J; bases not matched to a gene: 7. The CDR3 here is CASSPSLAGISYNEQFF. CDR3 sequence (DNA): TGTGCCAGCAGTCCCTCACTAGCGGGGATCTCCTACAATGAGCAGTTCTTC. Drawing the rest from reference TRBV28 and TRBJ2-1, the complete variable domain is DVKVTQSSRYLVKRTGEKVFLECVQDMDHENMFWYRQDPGLGLRLIYFSYDVKMKEKGDIPEGYSVSREKKERFSLILESASTNQTSMYLCASSPSLAGISYNEQFFGPGTRLTVL.

The chain employs TRBV7-2 and TRBJ2-7; a possible D gene is TRBD1 (5 bases). The germline gives CDR1 SGHTA, CDR2 FQGNSA. V lost 0 bases and J 1 base, leaving 10 bases between the germline ends. The CDR3 runs 15 residues. The chain's CDR3 is CASSLAQGESYEQYF. DNA of the CDR3: TGTGCCAGCAGCTTAGCGCAAGGGGAATCCTACGAGCAGTACTTC.

This clone was detected once. V gene TRBV11-2 combines with J gene TRBJ2-1, with 8 bases aligning to TRBD2. The CDR3 has 15 amino acids. With V trimmed by 6 bases and J by 9 bases, 13 bases remained unmatched. Germline loops: CDR1 SGHAT, CDR2 FQNNGV. DNA for the CDR3: TGTGCCAGCAGACGTTTAGCGGGGCCTCGTAGTGAGCAGTTCTTC. Translated, it gives CASRRLAGPRSEQFF.

The chain uses TRBV10-1 and TRBJ2-7; no reliable D call. The V end was cut by 8 bases, the J end by 8 bases, with 4 bases between. The CDR3 contains 8 residues. CDR1 is WNHNN and CDR2 is SYGVQD in the germline V gene (reference sequence). CDR3 protein: CASRKQYF. CDR3 in DNA: TGCGCCAGCCGTAAGCAGTACTTC.

The chain recombines TRBV4-2 with TRBJ2-4; 10 bases are shared with TRBD1. The V and J ends lost 1 base and 2 bases, in that order; junction bases with no gene match: 17. CDR3 length equals 21 residues. The germline V gene has CDR1 LGHNA and CDR2 YNFKEQ. For the CDR3, the DNA is TGTGCCAGCAGCCAAGGGAGTTGGGACAGGGGACGTCGGTCTACCAAAAACATTCAGTACTTC. This gives the protein CASSQGSWDRGRRSTKNIQYF.

The chain links TRBV5-1 to TRBJ2-1; perhaps TRBD1 as D (6 bases). This CDR3 region has 16 residues. Trimming removed 1 base from V and 3 bases from J, with 14 bases in between. CDR1 and CDR2 from the germline V gene are SGHRS and YFSETQ. In DNA form, the CDR3 reads TGCGCCAGCAGCTTGAATGTCGGACAGTACTACAATGAGCAGTTCTTC. Amino acids: CASSLNVGQYYNEQFF.